The rows below give T cell receptor beta chains drawn from one sample of a study of Graves' ophthalmopathy and Graves' hyperthyroidism. MiXCR was run by TCRdb on the multiplex PCR reads, yielding one entry per CDR3 protein. The sample contains 200,000 to 250,000 distinct CDR3 sequences, under 30% of which appear only once. Specimen: peripheral blood. The receptors shown here come from a man aged 45-65 years with Graves' ophthalmopathy. Each CDR3 is given with its conserved first and last residue. The D gene is left open where the match is weak. The size of a clone is reported for some rows only, either as once, few or many, or as a class for expanded clones.

V	J	size	D	CDR3	DNA
TRBV7-9	TRBJ2-7	many	-	CASSLEIAASYEQYF	TGTGCCAGCAGCTTAGAAATAGCGGCCTCCTACGAGCAGTACTTC
TRBV20-1	TRBJ1-5	many	TRBD1	CSARLGTGAWGPQHF	TGCAGTGCTAGATTGGGGACAGGGGCCTGGGGGCCCCAGCATTTT
TRBV12-3/TRBV12-4	TRBJ2-2	many	-	CASGFQGTNTGELFF	TGTGCCAGCGGATTTCAGGGGACGAACACCGGGGAGCTGTTTTTT
TRBV30	TRBJ1-1	-	-	CAWTLTALGEAFF	TGTGCCTGGACGTTGACGGCTCTGGGTGAAGCTTTCTTT
TRBV6-1	TRBJ1-1	-	TRBD1	CASSEDRTNTEAFF	TGTGCCAGCAGTGAGGACAGGACGAACACTGAAGCTTTCTTT
TRBV28	TRBJ2-7	-	TRBD1	CASSYRDRFPYEQYF	TGTGCCAGCAGTTACCGGGACAGGTTTCCCTACGAGCAGTACTTC
TRBV5-1	TRBJ1-1	few	-	CASSAGTMNTEAFF	TGCGCCAGCAGCGCCGGGACAATGAACACTGAAGCTTTCTTT
TRBV6-2/TRBV6-3	TRBJ2-6	many	-	CASSSDRLSGANVLTF	TGTGCCAGCAGTTCTGACAGGCTCTCTGGGGCCAACGTCCTGACTTTC
TRBV7-3	TRBJ1-3	many	TRBD1	CASSPGGGSGNTIYF	TGTGCCAGCAGCCCAGGGGGCGGATCTGGAAACACCATATATTTT
TRBV6-2/TRBV6-3	TRBJ2-2	many	-	CASSYSMGRYNTGELFF	TGTGCCAGCAGTTACTCCATGGGGAGGTACAACACCGGGGAGCTGTTTTTT
TRBV6-1	TRBJ1-2	many	TRBD1	CASIPNPTGVRGYTF	TGTGCCAGCATCCCGAACCCGACAGGGGTTCGAGGCTACACCTTC
TRBV24-1	TRBJ2-5	few	-	CATSGVRETQYF	TGTGCCACCAGCGGGGTACGGGAGACCCAGTACTTC
TRBV5-1	TRBJ2-2	many	TRBD2	CASSLVVGGPNTGELFF	TGCGCCAGCAGCTTGGTAGTGGGAGGGCCCAACACCGGGGAGCTGTTTTTT
TRBV6-2/TRBV6-3	TRBJ1-1	many	TRBD1	CASTLQGALNTEAFF	TGTGCCAGCACCCTGCAGGGGGCATTGAACACTGAAGCTTTCTTT
TRBV6-5	TRBJ2-7	many	TRBD1	CASSFGTGVAEQYF	TGTGCCAGCAGTTTCGGGACAGGGGTTGCCGAGCAGTACTTC
TRBV11-3	TRBJ1-1	-	-	CASSWSTQGEAFF	TGTGCCAGCAGCTGGAGTACACAAGGTGAAGCTTTCTTT
TRBV15	TRBJ1-1	-	TRBD1	CATSTAGTANTEAFF	TGTGCCACCAGCACCGCCGGGACAGCGAACACTGAAGCTTTCTTT
TRBV18	TRBJ2-7	many	TRBD1	CASSPTGDKIYEQYF	TGTGCCAGCTCCCCGACAGGGGACAAGATCTACGAGCAGTACTTC
TRBV24-1	TRBJ2-5	many	TRBD1	CATSDRGQGRETQYF	TGTGCCACCAGTGACCGGGGACAGGGGCGAGAGACCCAGTACTTC
TRBV6-5	TRBJ1-2	-	-	CASSYSGGQNYGYTF	TGTGCCAGCAGTTACTCGGGGGGCCAGAACTATGGCTACACCTTC
TRBV12-3/TRBV12-4	TRBJ2-4	-	-	CASSARHRLGNIQYF	TGTGCCAGCAGTGCCAGACACCGCCTGGGGAACATTCAGTACTTC
TRBV18	TRBJ1-1	many	-	CASSPRQDGLGAFF	TGTGCCAGCTCACCGAGACAGGATGGCCTTGGGGCTTTCTTT
TRBV6-1	TRBJ1-5	once	-	CASSVYESQPQHF	TGTGCCAGCAGCGTATACGAGAGCCAGCCCCAGCATTTT
TRBV7-9	TRBJ2-7	-	-	CASSSPTGHEQYF	TGTGCCAGCAGCTCCCCTACGGGGCACGAGCAGTACTTC
TRBV19	TRBJ2-5	many	-	CASSIVPGQETQYF	TGTGCCAGTAGTATAGTACCGGGGCAAGAGACCCAGTACTTC
TRBV7-3	TRBJ2-7	many	-	CASSWDGSYEQYF	TGTGCCAGCAGCTGGGACGGGTCCTACGAGCAGTACTTC
TRBV20-1	TRBJ2-2	once	TRBD1	CSARDVGDRATGELFF	TGCAGTGCTAGAGATGTCGGGGACAGGGCCACCGGGGAGCTGTTTTTT
TRBV5-6	TRBJ2-5	many	TRBD1	CASSLPGTGGQETQYF	TGTGCCAGCAGCTTGCCTGGGACAGGGGGCCAAGAGACCCAGTACTTC
TRBV11-3	TRBJ1-1	few	-	CASSLYGRGDTEAFF	TGTGCCAGCAGCTTATATGGCAGGGGCGACACTGAAGCTTTCTTT
TRBV2	TRBJ2-7	many	TRBD1	CASSERMSLQGEYF	TGTGCCAGCAGTGAAAGAATGAGCCTACAGGGGGAGTACTTC
TRBV6-2/TRBV6-3	TRBJ1-2	many	-	CASAQLGSLGGYTF	TGTGCCAGCGCGCAACTCGGGAGTCTCGGGGGCTACACCTTC
TRBV5-1	TRBJ1-1	-	-	CASSVGGEEAFF	TGCGCCAGCAGCGTGGGAGGGGAGGAAGCTTTCTTT
TRBV20-1	TRBJ2-7	many	TRBD2	CSAPVSGRPSYEQYF	TGCAGTGCCCCAGTAAGCGGGAGGCCCTCCTACGAGCAGTACTTC
TRBV6-5	TRBJ1-6	many	-	CASSYSIPQDSPLHF	TGTGCCAGCAGTTACTCGATCCCACAGGATTCACCCCTCCACTTT
TRBV28	TRBJ2-5	-	-	CASRSVGGQETQYF	TGTGCCAGCAGAAGCGTGGGGGGGCAGGAGACCCAGTACTTC
TRBV29-1	TRBJ2-3	many	TRBD1	CSVLRQGYTDTQYF	TGCAGCGTCCTTAGACAGGGTTACACAGATACGCAGTATTTT
TRBV7-8	TRBJ1-2	many	-	CASSPQPDGYGYTF	TGTGCCAGCAGCCCCCAACCGGACGGCTATGGCTACACCTTC